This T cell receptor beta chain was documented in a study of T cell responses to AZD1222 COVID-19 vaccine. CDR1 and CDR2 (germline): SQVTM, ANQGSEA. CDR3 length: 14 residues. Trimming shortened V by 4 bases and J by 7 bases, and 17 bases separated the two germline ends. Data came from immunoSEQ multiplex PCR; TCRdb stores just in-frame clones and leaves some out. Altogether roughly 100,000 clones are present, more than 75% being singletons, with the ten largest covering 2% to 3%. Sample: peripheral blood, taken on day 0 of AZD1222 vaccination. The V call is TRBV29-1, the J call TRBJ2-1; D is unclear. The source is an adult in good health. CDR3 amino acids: CSVVFPSVGNEQFF. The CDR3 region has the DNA TGCAGCGTTGTATTCCCTTCGGTTGGTAATGAGCAGTTCTTC.